A single sample gave rise to the 12 T cell receptor beta chains below, sequenced in a study of cytomegalovirus exposure and HLA in healthy donors (dated 2017 in TCRdb). The method was the immunoSEQ multiplex PCR assay. A mixture of 60 forward primers for TCR Vbeta segments and 13 reverse primers for TCR Jbeta segments was used in the multiplex PCR. Drawn from immuneACCESS, this table holds only the in-frame rearrangements with V and J called that TCRdb kept. Clones are partly lost; checked studies trace under half to an unresolved V gene and leave the rest unexplained. The sample table lists roughly 160,000 clones, 65% to 85% of them with a count of one. Together, the top ten hold about 2.4% of the sample. Sequenced sample: PBMCs. The receptors here all came from a male donor in good health and CMV-seronegative.

The J gene is TRBJ1-2, the V gene TRBV28; TRBD1 is a possible D gene (6 bases). Trimming stripped 6 bases from V and 3 bases from J, with 11 bases between. This CDR3 has 13 amino acids. CDR1 is MDHEN and CDR2 is SYDVKM in the germline V gene. The CDR3 DNA reads TGTGCCAGCAGCCCCCCAGGGGACTATGGCTACACCTTC. This translates into CASSPPGDYGYTF.

This chain connects TRBV19 to TRBJ2-2, with D possibly TRBD2 on 5 matching bases. Germline CDR1 is LNHDA and CDR2 is SQIVND (reference sequence). The V end lost 6 bases, the J end lost 2 bases, and 13 bases lay between the germline ends. The CDR3 extends over 15 amino acids. The CDR3 bases are TGTGCCAGTAGATTGAACGGGATTAACACCGGGGAGCTGTTTTTT. As protein: CASRLNGINTGELFF.

The count of this clone is one. The chain links TRBV6-1 to TRBJ2-1; 14 positions match TRBD2. The CDR3 length is 15 residues. Germline values: CDR1 MNHNS, CDR2 SASEGT. Germline trimming cut 4 bases from V and 10 bases from J; bases unmatched to any gene: 6. CDR3 bases: TGTGCCAGCAGTGCGACTAGCGGGGGGGCATGGGAGCAGTTCTTC. Its protein is CASSATSGGAWEQFF.

This sequence joins TRBV5-1 and TRBJ1-4; tentatively, D is TRBD1 (5 bases). From germline, CDR1 is SGHRS and CDR2 YFSETQ. Trimming took off 0 bases at V and 2 bases at J, with 8 bases between the two ends. CDR3 length: 15 amino acids. The CDR3 sequence: CASSLEGRTNEKLFF. The DNA for the CDR3 is TGCGCCAGCAGCTTGGAGGGGAGGACTAATGAAAAACTGTTTTTT. The whole variable domain, remainder taken from reference TRBV5-1 and TRBJ1-4, is KAGVTQTPRYLIKTRGQQVTLSCSPISGHRSVSWYQQTPGQGLQFLFEYFSETQRNKGNFPGRFSGRQFSNSRSEMNVSTLELGDSALYLCASSLEGRTNEKLFFGSGTQLSVL.

The chain uses TRBV7-2 and TRBJ2-7; a weak D match, TRBD2 (6 bases). CDR1 SGHTA and CDR2 FQGNSA come from the germline V gene. The germline V and J ends were trimmed by 2 bases and 8 bases, with 16 bases remaining between them. The CDR3 totals 14 residues. The CDR3 nucleotides are TGTGCCAGCAGCTTACATATCCTAGCGATAAAGCAGTACTTC. As protein: CASSLHILAIKQYF.

This clone was counted a few times. CDR3 sequence: CASSQELQGDWDTEAFF. In nucleotides, the CDR3 is TGTGCCAGCAGCCAAGAATTGCAGGGGGATTGGGACACTGAAGCTTTCTTT. The chain combines TRBV4-2 with TRBJ1-1; TRBD1 matches at 7 bases. The germline gives CDR1 LGHNA, CDR2 YNFKEQ. Losses at the gene ends were 0 bases for V and 3 bases for J; bases not matched to a gene: 10. The CDR3 runs to 17 residues.

The CDR3 protein is CASSTGRGSGNTIYF. The CDR3 region has the DNA TGTGCCAGTAGCACCGGACGGGGCTCTGGAAACACCATATATTTT. The chain employs TRBV19 and TRBJ1-3; D unclear. The ends were cut back, 6 bases at V and 0 bases at J, with 12 bases in the middle. The V gene's germline CDR1 is LNHDA and CDR2 SQIVND (reference sequence). The CDR3 is made up of 15 amino acids.

The J gene is TRBJ1-5, the V gene TRBV2; no firm D call. CDR3 length: 14 residues. Germline CDR1 is SNHLY and CDR2 is FYNNEI. With 1 base removed from V and 3 bases from J, the gap between germline ends came to 7 bases. This CDR3 is CASSEGGNNQPQHF. CDR3 sequence (DNA): TGTGCCAGCAGTGAAGGAGGGAACAATCAGCCCCAGCATTTT.

This clone showed up just a few times. The V and J genes are TRBV6-6 and TRBJ2-6; D is ambiguous. Looked up from germline, CDR1 is MNHNY and CDR2 is SVGAGI (reference sequence). CDR3 length: 15 residues. V was cut by 3 bases and J by 0 bases, with 6 bases left in between. CDR3 in DNA: TGTGCCAGCAGTTATCCGAGCTCTGGGGCCAACGTCCTGACTTTC. This encodes CASSYPSSGANVLTF.

The chain carries TRBV11-2 and TRBJ2-7, with D possibly TRBD2 on 5 matching bases. Trimming pared 5 bases from V and 3 bases from J, leaving 14 bases between. Looked up from germline, CDR1 is SGHAT and CDR2 is FQNNGV. The CDR3 is 14 amino acids. The DNA of the CDR3 is TGTGCCAGCAGCCGGGCGGCGGGCTACTACGAGCAGTACTTC. This codes for CASSRAAGYYEQYF.

This clone was seen only a few times. V gene TRBV9 combines with J gene TRBJ1-1; TRBD1 might be the D (6 bases). This CDR3 contains 13 residues. In germline, CDR1 is SGDLS, CDR2 YYNGEE. Trimming took off 10 bases at V and 2 bases at J, with 15 bases between the two ends. CDR3: CASSGTTNTEAFF. CDR3 DNA: TGTGCCTCGTCCGGGACAACAAACACTGAAGCTTTCTTT.

The chain links TRBV6-1 to TRBJ2-7; TRBD2 matches at 11 bases. Germline loops: CDR1 MNHNS, CDR2 SASEGT. The CDR3 has 14 residues. Losses at the gene ends were 7 bases for V and 2 bases for J; bases not matched to a gene: 4. CDR3 residues: CASIGTSGTYEQYF. CDR3 nucleotide sequence: TGTGCCAGCATCGGGACTAGCGGAACCTACGAGCAGTACTTC.